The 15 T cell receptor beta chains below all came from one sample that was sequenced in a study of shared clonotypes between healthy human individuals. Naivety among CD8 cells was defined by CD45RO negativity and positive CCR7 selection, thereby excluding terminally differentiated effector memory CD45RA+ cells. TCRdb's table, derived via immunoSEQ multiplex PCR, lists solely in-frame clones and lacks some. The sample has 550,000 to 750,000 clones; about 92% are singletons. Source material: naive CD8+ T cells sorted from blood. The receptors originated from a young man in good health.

In nucleotides, the CDR3 is TGTGCCAGCAGGGACGGAAGTTCTTATGGCTACACCTTC. Residues: CASRDGSSYGYTF. This chain links TRBV25-1 with TRBJ1-2; no definite D call. This CDR3 has 13 residues. Germline V lookup: CDR1 MGHDK, CDR2 SYGVNS. The V gene lost 6 bases and the J gene lost 5 bases, with 13 bases spanning the gap.

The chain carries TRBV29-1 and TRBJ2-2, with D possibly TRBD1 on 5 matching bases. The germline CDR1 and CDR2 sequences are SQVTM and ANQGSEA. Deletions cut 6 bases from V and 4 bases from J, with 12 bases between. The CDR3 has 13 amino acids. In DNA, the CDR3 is TGCAGCGTATTGACAGCTGGCACCGGGGAGCTGTTTTTT. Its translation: CSVLTAGTGELFF.

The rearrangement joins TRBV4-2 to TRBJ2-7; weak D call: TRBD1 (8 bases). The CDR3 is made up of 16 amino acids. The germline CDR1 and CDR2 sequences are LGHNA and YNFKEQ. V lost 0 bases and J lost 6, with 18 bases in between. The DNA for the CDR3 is TGTGCCAGCAGCCAAGATCTGACAGGGGACTATTTCGAGCAGTACTTC. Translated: CASSQDLTGDYFEQYF.

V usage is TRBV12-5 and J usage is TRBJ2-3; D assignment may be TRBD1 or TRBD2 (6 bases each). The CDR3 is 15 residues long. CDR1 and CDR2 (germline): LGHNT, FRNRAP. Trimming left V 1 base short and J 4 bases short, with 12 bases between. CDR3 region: CASGLEGGPPDTQYF. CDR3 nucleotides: TGTGCTAGTGGTTTGGAGGGGGGCCCCCCAGATACGCAGTATTTT.

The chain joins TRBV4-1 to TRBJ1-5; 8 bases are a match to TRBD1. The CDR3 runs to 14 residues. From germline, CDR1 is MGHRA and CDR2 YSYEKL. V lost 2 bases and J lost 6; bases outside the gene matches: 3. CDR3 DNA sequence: TGCGCCAGCAGCCAAAAGACAGGGGTTCAGCCCCAGCATTTT. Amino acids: CASSQKTGVQPQHF.

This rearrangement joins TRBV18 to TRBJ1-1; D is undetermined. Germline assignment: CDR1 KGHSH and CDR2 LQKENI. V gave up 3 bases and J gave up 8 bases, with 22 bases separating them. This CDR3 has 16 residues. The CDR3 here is CASSPPRALSPLEAFF. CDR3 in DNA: TGTGCCAGCTCACCTCCTCGTGCACTGTCCCCCCTAGAAGCTTTCTTT.

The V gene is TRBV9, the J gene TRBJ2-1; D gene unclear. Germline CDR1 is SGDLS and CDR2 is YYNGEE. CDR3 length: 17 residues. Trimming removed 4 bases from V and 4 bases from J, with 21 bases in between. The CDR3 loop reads CASSPLGRSPEYNEQFF. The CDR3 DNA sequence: TGTGCCAGCAGCCCTCTTGGACGATCCCCCGAATACAATGAGCAGTTCTTC. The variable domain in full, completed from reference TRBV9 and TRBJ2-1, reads DSGVTQTPKHLITATGQRVTLRCSPRSGDLSVYWYQQSLDQGLQFLIQYYNGEERAKGNILERFSAQQFPDLHSELNLSSLELGDSALYFCASSPLGRSPEYNEQFFGPGTRLTVL.

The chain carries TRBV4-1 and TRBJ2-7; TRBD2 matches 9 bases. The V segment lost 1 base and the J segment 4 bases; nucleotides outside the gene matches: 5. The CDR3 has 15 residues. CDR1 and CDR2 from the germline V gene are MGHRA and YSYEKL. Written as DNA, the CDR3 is TGCGCCAGCAGCCAAGCGACTAGCGGAGCGTACGAGCAGTACTTC. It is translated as CASSQATSGAYEQYF.

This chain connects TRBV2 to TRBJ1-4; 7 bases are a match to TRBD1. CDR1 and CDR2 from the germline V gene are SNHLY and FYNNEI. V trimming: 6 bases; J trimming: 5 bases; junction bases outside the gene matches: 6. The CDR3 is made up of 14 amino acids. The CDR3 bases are TGTGCCAGCAGGAGGGGGCAGGGGAATGAAAAACTGTTTTTT. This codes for CASRRGQGNEKLFF.

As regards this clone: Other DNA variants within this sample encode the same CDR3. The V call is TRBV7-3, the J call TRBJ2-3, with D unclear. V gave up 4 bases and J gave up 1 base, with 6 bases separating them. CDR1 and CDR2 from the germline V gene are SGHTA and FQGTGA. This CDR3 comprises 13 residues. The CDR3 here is CASSSIRTDTQYF. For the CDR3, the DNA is TGTGCCAGCAGCTCCATTCGCACAGATACGCAGTATTTT.

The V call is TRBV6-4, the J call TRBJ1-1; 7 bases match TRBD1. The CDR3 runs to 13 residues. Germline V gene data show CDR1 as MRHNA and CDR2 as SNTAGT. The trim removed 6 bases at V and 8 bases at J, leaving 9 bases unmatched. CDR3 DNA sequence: TGTGCCAGCAGGGCCAGACAGGGTGGGGAAGCTTTCTTT. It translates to CASRARQGGEAFF.

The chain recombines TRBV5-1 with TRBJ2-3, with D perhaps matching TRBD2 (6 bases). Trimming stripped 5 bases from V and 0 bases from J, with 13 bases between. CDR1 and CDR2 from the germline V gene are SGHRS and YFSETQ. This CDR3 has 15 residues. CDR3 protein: CASSDVAESTDTQYF. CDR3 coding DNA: TGCGCCAGCAGTGATGTAGCGGAAAGCACAGATACGCAGTATTTT.

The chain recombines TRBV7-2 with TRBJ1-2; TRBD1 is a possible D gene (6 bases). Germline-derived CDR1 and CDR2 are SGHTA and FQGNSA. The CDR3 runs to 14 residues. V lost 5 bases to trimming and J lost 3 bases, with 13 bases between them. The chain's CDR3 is CASSANGGDYGYTF. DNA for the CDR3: TGTGCCAGCAGCGCCAATGGGGGCGACTATGGCTACACCTTC.

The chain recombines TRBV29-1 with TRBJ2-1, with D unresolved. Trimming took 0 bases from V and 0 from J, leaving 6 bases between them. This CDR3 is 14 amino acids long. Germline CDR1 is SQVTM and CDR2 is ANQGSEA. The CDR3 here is CSVEDESSYNEQFF. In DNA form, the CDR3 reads TGCAGCGTTGAAGACGAGAGCTCCTACAATGAGCAGTTCTTC.

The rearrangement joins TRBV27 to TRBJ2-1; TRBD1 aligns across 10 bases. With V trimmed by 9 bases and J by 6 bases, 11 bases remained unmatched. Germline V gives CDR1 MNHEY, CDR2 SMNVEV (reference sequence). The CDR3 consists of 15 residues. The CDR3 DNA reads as TGTGCCAGTTCCGACCGGGACAGGGGTGGCAATGAGCAGTTCTTC. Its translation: CASSDRDRGGNEQFF.